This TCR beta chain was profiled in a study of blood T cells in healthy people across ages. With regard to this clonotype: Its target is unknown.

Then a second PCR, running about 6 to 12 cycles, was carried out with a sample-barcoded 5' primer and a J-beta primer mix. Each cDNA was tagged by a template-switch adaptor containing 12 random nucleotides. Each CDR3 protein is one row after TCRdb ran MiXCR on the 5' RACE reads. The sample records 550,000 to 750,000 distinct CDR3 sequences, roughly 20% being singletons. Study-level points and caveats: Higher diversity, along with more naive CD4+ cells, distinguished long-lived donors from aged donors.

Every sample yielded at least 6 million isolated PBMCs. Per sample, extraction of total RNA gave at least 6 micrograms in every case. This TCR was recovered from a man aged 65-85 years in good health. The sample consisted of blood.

CDR3 sequence: CASSLTHEQYF. CDR3 in DNA: TGTGCCAGCAGTCTCACCCACGAGCAGTACTTC. This chain joins TRBV12-3 or TRBV12-4 and TRBJ2-7; D is ambiguous. The CDR3 spans 11 residues. The ends were cut back, 5 bases at V and 5 bases at J, with 7 bases in the middle.